This T cell receptor (beta chain) was recorded in a study of blood T cell repertoires in COVID-19. Here immunoSEQ multiplex PCR was the method, and the copy in TCRdb shows in-frame clones only, minus some. The sample has fewer than 300,000 clones, approximately 84% seen once; the top ten hold 7.5% to 9%. There are 15 residues in the CDR3. CDR1 and CDR2 from the germline V gene are MNHEY and SVGAGI. V lost 2 bases, J lost 4 bases, and 14 bases lay in between. This rearrangement joins TRBV6-5 to TRBJ1-1; the D gene is possibly TRBD1 (5 bases). The sequenced sample was peripheral blood. This receptor was identified in a human donor in a cohort sampled during active COVID-19. The CDR3 here is CASSYRRDSVTEAFF. CDR3 nucleotide sequence: TGTGCCAGCAGTTACCGCCGGGACTCTGTCACTGAAGCTTTCTTT.